The 13 T cell receptor beta chains in this list originate from one sample, sequenced in a study of siplizumab effects on memory and regulatory T cells. Generated by immunoSEQ multiplex PCR, the TCRdb table keeps only in-frame clones and is missing some. The sample has about 100,000 clones; under 95% are singletons. The specimen sequenced was Tregs sorted from blood. The receptors were gathered from a human donor in good health.

This chain joins TRBV28 and TRBJ1-2; 9 nucleotides line up with TRBD1. Unmatched junction bases numbered 6, after V lost 3 bases and J lost 4 bases. Germline lookup yields CDR1 MDHEN and CDR2 SYDVKM. The CDR3 is 15 amino acids. CDR3 protein: CASSFPGQGPYGYTF. In nucleotides, the CDR3 is TGTGCCAGCAGTTTCCCGGGACAGGGTCCCTATGGCTACACCTTC.

J is TRBJ2-5 and V is TRBV7-3; possibly TRBD1 or TRBD2 for D (5 bases each). Germline assignment: CDR1 SGHTA and CDR2 FQGTGA. The CDR3 is 14 residues long. Trimming took 5 bases from V and 0 from J, leaving 10 bases between them. CDR3 amino acids: CASSTGPNQETQYF. CDR3 in DNA: TGTGCCAGCAGCACGGGACCAAACCAAGAGACCCAGTACTTC.

The chain carries TRBV7-3 and TRBJ2-5; perhaps TRBD1 as D (5 bases). This CDR3 is 13 amino acids long. V shed 4 bases and J shed 4 bases, with 10 bases lying between them. Looked up from germline, CDR1 is SGHTA and CDR2 is FQGTGA. CDR3 coding DNA: TGTGCCAGCAGCTGGGCTAGGGGAGAGACCCAGTACTTC. Its protein product is CASSWARGETQYF.

The rearrangement links TRBV6-6 to TRBJ2-7, with D possibly being TRBD2 (6 bases). CDR1 and CDR2 from the germline V gene are MNHNY and SVGAGI (reference sequence). Trimming cost V 8 bases and J 6 bases, with 20 bases left between them. CDR3 length: 14 residues. Here the CDR3 DNA reads TGTGCCAGCTCCGCCAGGACGGGAGTGGGCGAGCAGTACTTC. This gives the protein CASSARTGVGEQYF.

This clone was found a few times. This chain connects TRBV9 to TRBJ2-3; D not certain. CDR1 and CDR2 from the germline V gene are SGDLS and YYNGEE. The V end was cut by 4 bases, the J end by 3 bases, with 18 bases between. CDR3 size: 16 residues. The CDR3, as DNA: TGTGCCAGCAGCTCCCTACATGGGTCCGGAACAGATACGCAGTATTTT. This sequence encodes CASSSLHGSGTDTQYF.

The sample holds one count of this clone. V and J are TRBV4-1 and TRBJ2-1, with 15 bases that match TRBD2. The V gene's germline CDR1 is MGHRA and CDR2 YSYEKL. The V and J ends lost 1 base and 0 bases, in that order; junction bases with no gene match: 7. This CDR3 spans 20 amino acids. The CDR3 is CASSQGRTSGRALSYNEQFF. The DNA for the CDR3 is TGCGCCAGCAGCCAAGGACGGACTAGCGGGAGGGCCCTCTCCTACAATGAGCAGTTCTTC.

The rearrangement links TRBV15 to TRBJ1-1; 11 nucleotides line up with TRBD1. Germline V CDR1 and CDR2: LNHNV, YYDKDF (reference sequence). V was pared by 4 bases and J by 3 bases, with 10 bases of the junction left unmatched. CDR3 size: 17 residues. CDR3 amino acids: CATSIGQGAGRDTEAFF. For the CDR3, the DNA is TGTGCCACCAGCATAGGACAGGGGGCGGGAAGGGACACTGAAGCTTTCTTT.

V usage is TRBV18 and J usage is TRBJ2-3; TRBD2 matches 7 bases. Germline V gene data show CDR1 as KGHSH and CDR2 as LQKENI. J was trimmed by 4 bases and V by 1 base; bases with no gene match: 2. This CDR3 contains 14 residues. The CDR3 reads CASSPRTRSDTQYF. CDR3 nucleotide sequence: TGTGCCAGCTCACCACGGACTAGATCAGATACGCAGTATTTT.

This chain joins TRBV15 and TRBJ2-7, with 9 bases aligning to TRBD2. The J segment lost 4 bases and the V segment lost 1 base, leaving 5 bases of the junction unmatched. Germline CDR1 and CDR2: LNHNV and YYDKDF (reference sequence). The CDR3 covers 15 residues. CDR3 coding DNA: TGTGCCACCAGCAGAGTTTTAGCGGGAGATTACGAGCAGTACTTC. This encodes CATSRVLAGDYEQYF.

This clone was recorded a few times. The chain employs TRBV30 and TRBJ1-1; the D gene is possibly TRBD1 (5 bases). This CDR3 comprises 16 residues. Germline V gives CDR1 GTSNPN, CDR2 SVGIG (reference sequence). Trimming stripped 0 bases from V and 0 bases from J, with 14 bases between. CDR3 loop: CAWSVGVSSMNTEAFF. The CDR3 DNA is TGTGCCTGGAGTGTGGGGGTTTCATCCATGAACACTGAAGCTTTCTTT.

V is TRBV11-2 and J is TRBJ2-7, with 12 bases aligning to TRBD2. The CDR3 consists of 15 residues. Per the germline V gene, CDR1 is SGHAT and CDR2 is FQNNGV. V gave up 5 bases and J gave up 6 bases; unmatched junction bases: 8. CDR3 DNA sequence: TGTGCCAGCAGCCTGACTAGCGGGAGAGGTGGCGAGCAGTACTTC. As protein: CASSLTSGRGGEQYF. The variable domain in full, completed from reference TRBV11-2 and TRBJ2-7, reads EAGVAQSPRYKIIEKRQSVAFWCNPISGHATLYWYQQILGQGPKLLIQFQNNGVVDDSQLPKDRFSAERLKGVDSTLKIQPAKLEDSAVYLCASSLTSGRGGEQYFGPGTRLTVT.

The rearrangement uses TRBV5-1 and TRBJ2-1, with TRBD1 as a possible D gene (6 bases). Germline V gives CDR1 SGHRS, CDR2 YFSETQ. The CDR3 covers 12 residues. V gave up 4 bases and J gave up 7 bases, with 9 bases separating them. CDR3 DNA: TGCGCCAGCAGCCGCCAGGGGAATGAGCAGTTCTTC. It codes for CASSRQGNEQFF.

The V call is TRBV6-1, the J call TRBJ2-5; tentative D call: TRBD2 (6 bases). The CDR3 has 12 residues. Trimming removed 4 bases from V and 5 bases from J, with 8 bases in between. Germline CDR1 and CDR2: MNHNS and SASEGT. The CDR3 here is CASSAGVETQYF. CDR3 DNA: TGTGCCAGCAGTGCGGGGGTGGAGACCCAGTACTTC.